These 15 T cell receptor beta chains originate from one sample sequenced in a study of metastatic and nonmetastatic thyroid tumors. TCRdb called clones again from the PCR reads with MiXCR. The table shows approximately 25,000 clones, with around 15% occurring only once. Every patient was untreated before thyroid surgery. Sequencing used blood. These TCRs come from a female donor with papillary thyroid cancer or a benign thyroid nodule (not recorded which). Some clones in this sample may be carry-over from other donors' samples.

This clone was detected a few times. The chain recombines TRBV24-1 with TRBJ2-7; D might be TRBD1 or TRBD2, each matching 5 bases. The V end lost 9 bases, the J end lost 5 bases, and 13 bases lay between the germline ends. The germline V gene encodes CDR1 KGHDR and CDR2 SFDVKD. There are 12 residues in the CDR3. CDR3 in amino acids: CATRGRENEQYV. CDR3 nucleotide sequence: TGTGCCACCCGGGGCAGGGAGAACGAGCAGTACGTC.

The chain couples TRBV5-6 to TRBJ2-5; D not resolved. Between the trimmed V and J ends, which lost 1 base and 5 bases, there was a span of 12 bases. The CDR3 spans 14 residues. Germline CDR1 SGHDT, CDR2 YYEEEE. The CDR3 bases are TGTGCCAGCAGCTTGCTCAGCGCCGGGGAGACCCAGTACTTC. It translates to CASSLLSAGETQYF.

This clone was seen many times. The chain uses TRBV27 and TRBJ2-5, with D maybe TRBD1 (5 bases). V lost 2 bases and J 5 bases, leaving 15 bases between the germline ends. Germline V gives CDR1 MNHEY, CDR2 SMNVEV (reference sequence). There are 15 residues in the CDR3. In nucleotides, the CDR3 is TGTGCCAGCAGTTTAAGTCCAGGGTTTGTGGAGACCCAGTACTTC. It yields the protein CASSLSPGFVETQYF.

This clone was detected many times. A much larger clonotype is one base distant, so this may be a read error. The chain links TRBV14 to TRBJ2-7, with 9 bases lining up with TRBD1. This CDR3 has 15 residues. After removal of 4 bases from V and 5 bases from J, the junction contained 9 bases not matched to a gene. Germline V CDR1 and CDR2: SGHDN, FVKESK. DNA of the CDR3: TGTGCCAGCAGCCGATGGTCCGGGACAGGGCACGAGCAGTACTTC. Amino acid sequence: CASSRWSGTGHEQYF. Filled out from reference TRBV14 and TRBJ2-7, the complete variable domain reads EAGVTQFPSHSVIEKGQTVTLRCDPISGHDNLYWYRRVMGKEIKFLLHFVKESKQDESGMPNNRFLAERTGGTYSTLKVQPAELEDSGVYFCASSRWSGTGHEQYFGPGTRLTVT.

This clone has a count of ten or more. V is TRBV7-6 and J is TRBJ1-5; D unclear. The CDR3 is made up of 14 amino acids. Germline CDR1 reads SGHVS; CDR2 reads FNYEAQ. V lost 5 bases, J lost 5 bases, and 13 bases lay in between. This CDR3 is CASSPRVGDQPQHF. The CDR3 DNA is TGTGCCAGCAGCCCCCGGGTGGGAGATCAGCCCCAGCATTTT.

This clone has ten or more counts. V usage is TRBV20-1 and J usage is TRBJ2-1, with D maybe TRBD2 (6 bases). Germline V gene lookup returns CDR1 DFQATT and CDR2 SNEGSKA (reference sequence). The V end was cut by 2 bases, the J end by 10 bases, with 21 bases between. The CDR3 totals 15 residues. CDR3 amino acids: CSARNQNRRAGEQFF. The DNA of the CDR3 is TGCAGTGCTAGAAACCAAAATAGGAGGGCCGGAGAGCAGTTCTTC.

There are a few counts of this clone. The chain is built from TRBV6-1 and TRBJ2-7, with 9 nucleotides matching TRBD2. This CDR3 has 12 amino acids. Per germline, CDR1 MNHNS and CDR2 SASEGT. Trimming took 2 bases from V and 11 from J; bases not matched to a gene: 4. This CDR3 is CASSEKGTSKYF. For the CDR3, the DNA is TGTGCCAGCAGTGAAAAAGGGACTAGCAAGTACTTC.

This clone was seen at least ten times. The rearrangement links TRBV7-2 to TRBJ1-1, with D maybe TRBD1 (5 bases). Trimming cost V 5 bases and J 8 bases, with 18 bases left between them. Germline lookup yields CDR1 SGHTA and CDR2 FQGNSA. The CDR3 consists of 14 residues. This CDR3 is CASSTPEPRTEAFF. In nucleotides, the CDR3 is TGTGCCAGCAGCACGCCGGAACCCCGGACAGAAGCTTTCTTT. The whole variable domain, remainder taken from reference TRBV7-2 and TRBJ1-1, is GAGVSQSPSNKVTEKGKDVELRCDPISGHTALYWYRQSLGQGLEFLIYFQGNSAPDKSGLPSDRFSAERTGGSVSTLTIQRTQQEDSAVYLCASSTPEPRTEAFFGQGTRLTVV.

This clone was recorded at least ten times. The rearrangement uses TRBV6-1 and TRBJ1-4, with unresolved D. The CDR3 is 14 amino acids. The V and J ends lost 6 bases and 8 bases respectively, with 16 bases between them. Germline CDR1 MNHNS, CDR2 SASEGT. In DNA, the CDR3 is TGTGCCAGCAGAACCACCCTTTCCGGAGAAAAACTGTTTTTT. This translates into CASRTTLSGEKLFF.

The chain links TRBV7-9 to TRBJ1-2, with D perhaps TRBD1 (5 bases). The CDR3 covers 15 residues. Trimming took off 1 base at V and 2 bases at J, with 11 bases between the two ends. The germline V gene encodes CDR1 SEHNR and CDR2 FQNEAQ (reference sequence). The CDR3 protein is CASSLDEGQNYGYTF. In DNA form, the CDR3 reads TGTGCCAGCAGCTTAGACGAGGGGCAGAACTATGGCTACACCTTC.

This clone was recorded many times. The chain uses TRBV2 and TRBJ2-1; no clear D gene. The CDR3 consists of 16 residues. Germline loops: CDR1 SNHLY, CDR2 FYNNEI. Trimming left V 6 bases short and J 4 bases short, with 19 bases between. DNA for the CDR3: TGTGCCAGCAGCTCTGAAGTCGCCGCAGCTTACAATGAGCAGTTCTTC. It yields the protein CASSSEVAAAYNEQFF.

This clone is medium-sized. The gene calls are TRBV6-2 or TRBV6-3 and TRBJ2-7; D perhaps matches TRBD2 (5 bases). The CDR3 runs 15 residues. V lost 2 bases, J lost 0 bases, and 11 bases lay in between. CDR1 and CDR2 (germline): MNHEY, SVGEGT. CDR3 nucleotide sequence: TGTGCCAGCAGTTACCGGGGAGCTAGCTCCTACGAGCAGTACTTC. Encoded protein: CASSYRGASSYEQYF.

V usage is TRBV6-2 or TRBV6-3 and J usage is TRBJ1-5; TRBD1 matches at 8 bases. The CDR3 contains 15 residues. V dropped 0 bases and J dropped 7; count of bases not matched to a gene: 5. Germline V gene sequence: CDR1 MNHEY, CDR2 SVGEGT. As DNA, the CDR3 is TGTGCCAGCAGTTACTCGGGACAGGTGGAACAGCCCCAGCATTTT. Residues: CASSYSGQVEQPQHF.

This clone is labeled as medium-sized (0.01 to 0.1%). J is TRBJ1-6 and V is TRBV11-3, with 8 bases identical to TRBD1. J lost 0 bases, V lost 0 bases, and 7 bases had no gene match. The CDR3 spans 19 residues. CDR1 and CDR2 (germline): SGHNT, YENEEA. In DNA, the CDR3 is TGTGCCAGCAGCTTAGATGCCCGGACAGGGAGCTCCTATAATTCACCCCTCCACTTT. Residues: CASSLDARTGSSYNSPLHF.

In this sample, this clone turned up many times. The chain links TRBV7-8 to TRBJ2-1; D gene uncertain. CDR3 length: 13 residues. Germline CDR1 SGHVS, CDR2 FQNEAQ. V lost 0 bases and J lost 12, with 12 bases in between. CDR3 nucleotides: TGTGCCAGCAGCTTAGCCCCCCGGGCTGGGCAGTTCTTC. Translating gives CASSLAPRAGQFF.